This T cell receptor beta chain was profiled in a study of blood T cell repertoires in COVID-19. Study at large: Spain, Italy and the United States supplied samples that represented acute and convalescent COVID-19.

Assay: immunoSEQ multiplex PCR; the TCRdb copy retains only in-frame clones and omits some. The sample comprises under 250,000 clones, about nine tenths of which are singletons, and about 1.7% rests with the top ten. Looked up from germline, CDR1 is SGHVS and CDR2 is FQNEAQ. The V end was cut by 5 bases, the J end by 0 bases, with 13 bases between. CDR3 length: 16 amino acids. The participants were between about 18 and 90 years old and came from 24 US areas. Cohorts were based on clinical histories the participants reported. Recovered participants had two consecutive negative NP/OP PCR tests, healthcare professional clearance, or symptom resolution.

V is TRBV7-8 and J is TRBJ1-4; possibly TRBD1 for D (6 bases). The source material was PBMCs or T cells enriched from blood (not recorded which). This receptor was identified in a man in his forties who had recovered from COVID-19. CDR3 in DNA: TGTGCCAGCAGCGAAAGGACAGACGCAACTAATGAAAAACTGTTTTTT. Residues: CASSERTDATNEKLFF.